This T cell receptor (beta chain) was sequenced in a study of T cells in Graves' hyperthyroidism and ophthalmopathy. The overall study: Peripheral blood was secured at the point of initial diagnosis, before any treatment.

Study-wide results and limits: Researchers found most expanded thyroid clonotypes above 0.001 in blood as well.

To note about this clonotype: Its antigen is currently unknown.

Template material for amplifying TCR beta CDR3 regions consisted of RNA transcripts. The HTBI primer set served for first-round RT-PCR of the TCR CDR3. TCRdb re-called the multiplex PCR reads through MiXCR, storing one row per CDR3 protein. This table has approximately 620,000 distinct CDR3 sequences, roughly 16% appearing once. Ophthalmopathy patients all had a Clinical Activity Score of at least 3, a NOSPECS grade of at least 4 and disease under 3 months old. Fresh peripheral blood, roughly 9.8 ml of it, supplied the PBMCs. CDR1 is MNHEY and CDR2 is SVGAGI in the germline V gene. Trimming took 4 bases from V and 7 from J, leaving 10 bases between them. The CDR3 is 12 residues long.

The receptor comes from a woman in her thirties or forties with Graves' ophthalmopathy. Sequenced input: blood. The chain uses TRBV6-5 and TRBJ1-1; maybe TRBD1 (5 bases). As DNA, the CDR3 is TGTGCCAGCAGTTGGGGGTCAAATGAAGCTTTCTTT. Protein sequence: CASSWGSNEAFF.